This note documents a single T cell receptor (beta chain) sequence. These data originate in a study of T cell responses to AZD1222 COVID-19 vaccine. Profiling relied on immunoSEQ multiplex PCR, and the TCRdb table lists in-frame clones only, not all of them. The table has roughly 120,000 clones, 70% to 90% seen once. CDR3 length: 14 residues. Per germline, CDR1 SEHNR and CDR2 FQNEAQ (reference sequence). Deletions cut 5 bases from V and 6 bases from J, with 16 bases between. The chain has TRBV7-9 and TRBJ1-1; D remains ambiguous. This TCR was recovered from an adult in good health. This specimen consisted of peripheral blood, obtained on day 0 of AZD1222 vaccination. CDR3 in amino acids: CASSVVAERPEAFF. DNA of the CDR3: TGTGCCAGCAGCGTCGTGGCGGAGAGACCTGAAGCTTTCTTT.